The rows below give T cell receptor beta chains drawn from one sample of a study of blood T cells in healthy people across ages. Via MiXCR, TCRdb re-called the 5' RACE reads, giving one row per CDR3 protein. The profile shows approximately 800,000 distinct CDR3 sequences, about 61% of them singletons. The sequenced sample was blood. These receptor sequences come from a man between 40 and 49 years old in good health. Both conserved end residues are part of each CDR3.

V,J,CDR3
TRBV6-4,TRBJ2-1,CASSVAGGSHNEQFF
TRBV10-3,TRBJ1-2,CAISDTDRGGYGYTF
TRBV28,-,CATTAGFVDEQFF
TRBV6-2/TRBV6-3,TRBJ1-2,CASADSDYGYTF
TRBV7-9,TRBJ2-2,CASSQTESTTGELFF
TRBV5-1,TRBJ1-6,CASSLGVQAGDNSPLHF
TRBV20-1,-,CSARDGGSGSETQYF
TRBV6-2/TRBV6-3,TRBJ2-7,CASSYLNSPYNEQYF
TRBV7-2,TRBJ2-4,CASSLTGGDIQYF
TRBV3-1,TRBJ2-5,CASSQEFGAVRETQYF
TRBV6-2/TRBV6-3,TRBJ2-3,CASSYSGSSVDTQYF
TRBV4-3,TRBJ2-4,CASSQDPLAQRGEQYF
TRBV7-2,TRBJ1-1,CASSPPRGRTEAFF
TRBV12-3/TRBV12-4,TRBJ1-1,CASSSGGISKRGGTEAFF
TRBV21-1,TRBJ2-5,CASSKGASGPEETQYF
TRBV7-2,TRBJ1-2,CASSWDRGNYGYTF
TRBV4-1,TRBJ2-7,CASSQGGGSSYEQYF
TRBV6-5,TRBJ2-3,CASSLGEAMRQYF
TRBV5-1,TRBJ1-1,CASRTRDFNTEAFF
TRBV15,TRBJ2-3,CATSREGRSWTQYF
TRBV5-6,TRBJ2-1,CASSSRGLTGSYNEQFF
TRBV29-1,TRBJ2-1,CSTLAGGTFNEQFF
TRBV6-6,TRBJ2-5,CASRTGEETQYF
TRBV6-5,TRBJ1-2,CASSYSRSYGYTF
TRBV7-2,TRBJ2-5,CASSSGPKETQYF
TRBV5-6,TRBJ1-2,CASTLTQSYGYTF
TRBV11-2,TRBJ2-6,CASSLTGSHSGANVLTF
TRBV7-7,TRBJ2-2,CASSLSSGVGGELFF
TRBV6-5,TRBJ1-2,CASRSAGSNYGYTF
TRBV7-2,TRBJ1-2,CASSPRMGRLLYGYTF
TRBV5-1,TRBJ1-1,CASSLVIRRNTEAFF
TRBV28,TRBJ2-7,CASSTGGLSLEQYF
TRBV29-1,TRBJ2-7,CSAAQGPTGEQYF
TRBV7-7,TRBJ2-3,CASSLQAGTVDTQYF
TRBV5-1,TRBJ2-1,CASTDSPYNEQFF
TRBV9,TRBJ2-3,CASSVNRDSTEPTDTQYF
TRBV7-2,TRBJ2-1,CASSLAGFAGAGNEQFF
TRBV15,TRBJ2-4,CATSRERTGSGKNIQYF
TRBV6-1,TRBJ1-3,CASSEVPTFGNTIYF
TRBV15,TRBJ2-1,CATTAGGIREQFF
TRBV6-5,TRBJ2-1,CASSFVSGRNEQFF
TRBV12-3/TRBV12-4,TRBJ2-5,CASSVHRGGETPYF
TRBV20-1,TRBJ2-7,CSASVPGPGRREQYF
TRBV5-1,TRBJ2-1,CASSDYRSSYNEQFF